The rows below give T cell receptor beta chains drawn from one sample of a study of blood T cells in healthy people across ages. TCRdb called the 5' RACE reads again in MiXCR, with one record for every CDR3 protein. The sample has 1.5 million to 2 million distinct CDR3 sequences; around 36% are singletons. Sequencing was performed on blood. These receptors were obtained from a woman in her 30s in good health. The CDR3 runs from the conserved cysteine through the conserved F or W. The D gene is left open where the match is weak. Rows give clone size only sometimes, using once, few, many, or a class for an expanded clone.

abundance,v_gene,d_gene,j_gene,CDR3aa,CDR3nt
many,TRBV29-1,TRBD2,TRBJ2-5,CSVEVAPGGTQYF,TGCAGCGTTGAAGTTGCGCCGGGGGGGACCCAGTACTTC
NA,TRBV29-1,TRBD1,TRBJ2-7,CSVDVGQGTYEQYF,TGCAGCGTTGACGTGGGACAGGGGACCTACGAGCAGTACTTC
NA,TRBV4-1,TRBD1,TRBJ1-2,CASSHPGQGGGYTF,TGCGCCAGCAGCCACCCGGGACAGGGGGGAGGCTACACCTTC
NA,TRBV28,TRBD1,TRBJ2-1,CASSTTGTGRNEQFF,TGTGCCAGCAGTACTACCGGGACAGGGAGGAATGAGCAGTTCTTC
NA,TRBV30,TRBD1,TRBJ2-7,CAWTGQGTIYEQYF,TGTGCCTGGACCGGACAGGGGACCATCTACGAGCAGTACTTC
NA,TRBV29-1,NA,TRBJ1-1,CSINPPRTNTAAFF,TGCAGTATTAATCCACCCCGAACGAACACTGCAGCTTTCTTT
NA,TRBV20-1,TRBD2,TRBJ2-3,CSARVAGVGDTQYF,TGCAGTGCTAGAGTAGCGGGAGTTGGAGATACGCAGTATTTT
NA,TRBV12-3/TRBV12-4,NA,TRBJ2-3,CASNPVRVPDTQYF,TGTGCCAGCAACCCTGTTAGGGTACCAGATACGCAGTATTTT
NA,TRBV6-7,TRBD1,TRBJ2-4,CASSGGDRGKNIQYF,TGTGCCAGCAGTGGAGGGGACAGGGGAAAAAACATTCAGTACTTC
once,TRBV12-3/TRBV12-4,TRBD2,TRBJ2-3,CASRLGGSTGGADTQYF,TGTGCCAGCAGACTCGGCGGGAGCACAGGCGGCGCAGATACGCAGTATTTT
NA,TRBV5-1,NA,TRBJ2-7,CASSLANLYEQYF,TGCGCCAGCAGCTTGGCCAATCTCTACGAGCAGTACTTC
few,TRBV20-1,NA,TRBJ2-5,CSRGGEMEETQYF,TGCAGTAGAGGGGGGGAGATGGAAGAGACCCAGTACTTC